This T cell receptor beta chain was obtained from a study of OX40 agonist ivuxolimab in advanced cancers. General study points: Certain nonresponders likewise exhibited a low normalized T-cell clonal expansion. Expanded peripheral T-cell antigen specificity went undetermined. Within 6 weeks, CD4+ and CD8+ blood T cells expanded clonally at 0.1 to 3.0 mg/kg.

Here immunoSEQ multiplex PCR was the method, and the copy in TCRdb shows in-frame clones only, minus some. This table holds around 60,000 clones, about 82% found once. With regard to this clone: No antigen is known for it.

V lost 6 bases and J lost 10, with 13 bases in between. Per germline, CDR1 SEHNR and CDR2 FQNEAQ (reference sequence). The CDR3 contains 12 residues. The source was CD4+ or CD8+ T cells sorted from blood, collected in a trial of the OX40 agonist ivuxolimab. This clonotype originated in an adult with an advanced solid tumor such as melanoma, head and neck, liver or kidney cancer. V is TRBV7-9 and J is TRBJ1-5, with unresolved D. This chain's CDR3 is CASRSTAGPQHF. In DNA, the CDR3 is TGTGCCAGCAGATCCACCGCAGGCCCCCAGCATTTT.